Listed here are 26 T cell receptor beta chains from one sample, sequenced in a study of regulatory and conventional T cells in RAG deficiency. The sorted conventional CD4+ T cells were CD25-low and CD127-high, with genomic DNA sequenced. Method: immunoSEQ multiplex PCR; TCRdb's copy keeps in-frame clones and lacks some. The sample lists tens of thousands of clones, 93% occurring once. In addition, the sample was reused for a study of regulatory T cells. That work adds: The primer mix had 52 TRBV and 13 TRBJ primers.

Material for sequencing was CD4+ T cells sorted from blood. The receptor source for this set is a human donor in good health.

This rearrangement joins TRBV28 to TRBJ2-2; D perhaps matches TRBD1 (6 bases). The CDR3 runs to 14 residues. Trimming removed 5 bases at V and 2 bases at J, with 9 bases between. Germline V gene sequence: CDR1 MDHEN, CDR2 SYDVKM. CDR3 protein: CASSTTGNTGELFF. The CDR3 bases are TGTGCCAGCAGTACGACAGGAAACACCGGGGAGCTGTTTTTT.

This sequence joins TRBV29-1 and TRBJ2-7; 9 bases are a match to TRBD2. Unmatched junction bases numbered 18, after V lost 2 bases and J lost 4 bases. Germline lookup yields CDR1 SQVTM and CDR2 ANQGSEA. The CDR3 consists of 18 residues. CDR3 residues: CSVERGAGGPSCGYEQYF. The CDR3 nucleotides read TGCAGCGTTGAAAGGGGAGCGGGGGGACCTTCTTGTGGGTACGAGCAGTACTTC.

This chain joins TRBV7-9 and TRBJ2-1; 8 positions match TRBD2. Germline V gene data show CDR1 as SEHNR and CDR2 as FQNEAQ (reference sequence). The CDR3 sequence is 17 residues long. V dropped 5 bases and J dropped 0; count of bases not matched to a gene: 9. The CDR3: CASSEGLVWGSYNEQFF. In DNA, the CDR3 is TGTGCCAGCAGCGAGGGACTAGTGTGGGGCTCCTACAATGAGCAGTTCTTC.

The chain recombines TRBV4-1 with TRBJ2-5; TRBD2 agrees at 12 bases. The length of the CDR3 is 18 residues. Unmatched junction bases numbered 8, after V lost 1 base and J lost 2 bases. Germline CDR1 is MGHRA and CDR2 is YSYEKL. The CDR3 DNA reads as TGCGCCAGCAGCCAAGCCGTCCTAGCGGGAGGGCTGCAAGAGACCCAGTACTTC. Amino acids: CASSQAVLAGGLQETQYF.

V gene TRBV28 combines with J gene TRBJ2-2; D perhaps matches TRBD2 (6 bases). The CDR3 consists of 14 residues. Trimming took 1 base from V and 7 from J, leaving 10 bases between them. CDR1 MDHEN and CDR2 SYDVKM come from the germline V gene. CDR3 sequence (DNA): TGTGCCAGCAGTTTATACACTAGCATCGGGGAGCTGTTTTTT. Amino acids: CASSLYTSIGELFF.

The chain couples TRBV28 to TRBJ2-3; 9 positions match TRBD1. Germline V gene lookup returns CDR1 MDHEN and CDR2 SYDVKM. Trimming took 4 bases from V and 1 from J; bases not matched to a gene: 12. The CDR3 is 18 residues long. CDR3 amino acids: CASSSSPGQGTRTDTQYF. CDR3 DNA sequence: TGTGCCAGCAGTTCATCACCGGGACAGGGAACGCGCACAGATACGCAGTATTTT.

This clone is a singleton in its sample. The chain carries TRBV19 and TRBJ1-1; D is uncertain. With 6 bases removed from V and 7 bases from J, the gap between germline ends came to 12 bases. Germline assignment: CDR1 LNHDA and CDR2 SQIVND (reference sequence). The length of the CDR3 is 12 residues. CDR3 sequence: CASRTGSLEAFF. In nucleotides, the CDR3 is TGTGCCAGTAGAACGGGGTCGCTTGAAGCTTTCTTT.

The CDR3 bases are TGCAGTGCTAGAGCGGCTGAAGCTTTCTTT. Its protein product is CSARAAEAFF. The chain uses TRBV20-1 and TRBJ1-1, with D unresolved. Deletions cut 1 base from V and 6 bases from J, with 3 bases between. Germline-derived CDR1 and CDR2 are DFQATT and SNEGSKA (reference sequence). There are 10 residues in the CDR3.

This clone appeared once. CDR3 protein: CASSDRTGGETQYF. CDR3 DNA: TGTGCCAGCAGTGATCGGACAGGGGGAGAGACCCAGTACTTC. The rearrangement joins TRBV25-1 to TRBJ2-5; 10 nucleotides agree with TRBD1. Germline-derived CDR1 and CDR2 are MGHDK and SYGVNS. The J segment lost 4 bases and the V segment lost 3 bases, leaving 2 bases of the junction unmatched. The CDR3 spans 14 residues.

V and J are TRBV7-6 and TRBJ1-5; D gene unclear. From germline, CDR1 is SGHVS and CDR2 FNYEAQ. The CDR3 consists of 13 residues. With 2 bases removed from V and 4 bases from J, the gap between germline ends came to 6 bases. DNA of the CDR3: TGTGCCAGCAGCTTAACACTTAATCAGCCCCAGCATTTT. Encoded protein: CASSLTLNQPQHF.

This rearrangement joins TRBV6-4 to TRBJ1-6, with D maybe TRBD1 (5 bases). The length of the CDR3 is 13 residues. The V gene lost 3 bases and the J gene lost 8 bases, with 8 bases spanning the gap. The germline CDR1 and CDR2 sequences are MRHNA and SNTAGT. The CDR3 loop reads CASSEQADSPLHF. DNA of the CDR3: TGTGCCAGCAGTGAACAGGCCGATTCACCCCTCCACTTT.

The sample holds one count of this clone. V usage is TRBV11-2 and J usage is TRBJ1-2; tentative D call: TRBD1 (5 bases). The CDR3 consists of 15 residues. Germline CDR1 reads SGHAT; CDR2 reads FQNNGV. Trimming pared 1 base from V and 2 bases from J, leaving 11 bases between. CDR3 amino acids: CASSLGRGVNYGYTF. As DNA, the CDR3 is TGTGCCAGCAGCTTAGGACGGGGGGTAAACTATGGCTACACCTTC.

This chain links TRBV4-1 with TRBJ2-3, with 13 bases matching TRBD2. Germline CDR1 MGHRA, CDR2 YSYEKL. The CDR3 has 17 amino acids. V lost 0 bases, J lost 6 bases, and 6 bases stayed unmatched. The CDR3 bases are TGCGCCAGCAGCCAAGAGACTAGCGGGGGGACAGAGGATACGCAGTATTTT. It encodes CASSQETSGGTEDTQYF.

The V and J genes are TRBV19 and TRBJ1-2; weak D call: TRBD1 (6 bases). Germline CDR1 is LNHDA and CDR2 is SQIVND (reference sequence). This CDR3 contains 14 residues. V dropped 3 bases and J dropped 4 bases, with 12 bases sitting between them. This chain's CDR3 is CASSIPGTTYGYTF. For the CDR3, the DNA is TGTGCCAGTAGTATCCCCGGGACAACCTATGGCTACACCTTC.

The chain has TRBV18 and TRBJ2-3; D remains unclear. V shed 3 bases and J shed 2 bases, with 6 bases lying between them. This CDR3 is built from 13 residues. Germline V gene data show CDR1 as KGHSH and CDR2 as LQKENI. CDR3 region: CASSPRATDTQYF. CDR3 nucleotide sequence: TGTGCCAGCTCACCCCGAGCCACAGATACGCAGTATTTT.

The rearrangement links TRBV7-2 to TRBJ2-7; TRBD2 matches 8 bases. The CDR3 runs to 15 residues. V was clipped by 5 bases and J by 6 bases; unmatched bases: 12. CDR1 is SGHTA and CDR2 is FQGNSA in the germline V gene. The CDR3 bases are TGTGCCAGCAGCAATAGCGGGGACCGCTACCGCGAGCAGTACTTC. Translating it yields CASSNSGDRYREQYF.

The gene calls are TRBV2 and TRBJ2-1; D gene ambiguous. The ends were cut back, 5 bases at V and 5 bases at J, with 10 bases in the middle. The CDR3 consists of 13 residues. The germline CDR1 and CDR2 sequences are SNHLY and FYNNEI. CDR3 coding DNA: TGTGCCAGCAGTCGAAGCCAGGACAATGAGCAGTTCTTC. Its translation is CASSRSQDNEQFF.

This clone is a singleton in its sample. The chain uses TRBV7-9 and TRBJ2-5; D gene uncertain. Gene TRBJ2-7 matches the end of the DNA better, so the J call may be wrong. Looked up from germline, CDR1 is SEHNR and CDR2 is FQNEAQ (reference sequence). This CDR3 contains 14 residues. CDR3 sequence reads: CASSFDKSSYEQYF. CDR3 DNA sequence: TGTGCCAGCAGCTTTGACAAGAGCTCCTACGAGCAGTACTTC.

CDR3 nucleotide sequence: TGTGCCTCCGGGGAGGGGGTACAGCCCCAGCATTTT. Residues: CASGEGVQPQHF. The V call is TRBV6-6, the J call TRBJ1-5, with D possibly matching TRBD1 (6 bases). The ends were cut back, 11 bases at V and 7 bases at J, with 15 bases in the middle. There are 12 residues in the CDR3. CDR1 is MNHNY and CDR2 is SVGAGI in the germline V gene (reference sequence).

The J gene is TRBJ1-6, the V gene TRBV30; no clear D. The CDR3 extends over 14 amino acids. V lost 0 bases and J lost 9, with 12 bases in between. Looked up from germline, CDR1 is GTSNPN and CDR2 is SVGIG (reference sequence). CDR3 residues: CAWSVRFPPSPLHF. The CDR3 nucleotides read TGTGCCTGGAGTGTACGCTTCCCGCCTTCACCCCTCCACTTT.

The chain couples TRBV6-5 to TRBJ2-3; the D is unclear. CDR1 is MNHEY and CDR2 is SVGAGI in the germline V gene. This CDR3 has 13 amino acids. Trimming took off 8 bases at V and 2 bases at J, with 11 bases between the two ends. CDR3 region: CASVGDLTDTQYF. For the CDR3, the DNA is TGTGCCAGCGTAGGAGATCTCACAGATACGCAGTATTTT.

The chain recombines TRBV18 with TRBJ2-3; the D call may be TRBD1 or TRBD2 (5 bases each). This CDR3 spans 16 amino acids. Trimming shortened V by 3 bases and J by 2 bases, and 15 bases separated the two germline ends. CDR1 and CDR2 from the germline V gene are KGHSH and LQKENI. CDR3 in amino acids: CASSPNPGAVTDTQYF. The CDR3 region has the DNA TGTGCCAGCTCACCTAATCCCGGGGCGGTCACAGATACGCAGTATTTT.

The chain is built from TRBV5-1 and TRBJ2-3; 7 bases map to TRBD2. Per the germline V gene, CDR1 is SGHRS and CDR2 is YFSETQ. This CDR3 contains 16 residues. Germline trimming cut 0 bases from V and 2 bases from J; bases unmatched to any gene: 6. In DNA form, the CDR3 reads TGCGCCAGCAGCTTGGATGCGGGGGACCTCACAGATACGCAGTATTTT. This encodes CASSLDAGDLTDTQYF.

The V gene is TRBV5-1, the J gene TRBJ2-2; TRBD1 agrees at 7 bases. The CDR3 loop spans 16 amino acids. V was pared by 3 bases and J by 7 bases, with 12 bases of the junction left unmatched. Germline V gives CDR1 SGHRS, CDR2 YFSETQ. CDR3 region: CASSSSGQIGSGELFF. The CDR3 nucleotides are TGCGCCAGCAGCTCATCGGGACAGATAGGCAGCGGGGAGCTGTTTTTT. Full variable domain (rest looked up from reference TRBV5-1 and TRBJ2-2): KAGVTQTPRYLIKTRGQQVTLSCSPISGHRSVSWYQQTPGQGLQFLFEYFSETQRNKGNFPGRFSGRQFSNSRSEMNVSTLELGDSALYLCASSSSGQIGSGELFFGEGSRLTVL.

V and J are TRBV19 and TRBJ1-1; no reliable D call. V was shortened by 3 bases and J by 4 bases, with 9 bases between the two germline ends. Germline-derived CDR1 and CDR2 are LNHDA and SQIVND (reference sequence). This CDR3 comprises 13 residues. CDR3 sequence: CASSIAVTTEAFF. The CDR3 nucleotides read TGTGCCAGTAGTATCGCGGTGACCACTGAAGCTTTCTTT.

V gene TRBV28 combines with J gene TRBJ1-5; D is undetermined. This CDR3 has 14 residues. Trimming pared 9 bases from V and 7 bases from J, leaving 19 bases between. Germline V CDR1 and CDR2: MDHEN, SYDVKM. CDR3 protein: CASLVRIGGQPQHF. DNA for the CDR3: TGTGCCAGTCTAGTTCGGATTGGCGGCCAGCCCCAGCATTTT.